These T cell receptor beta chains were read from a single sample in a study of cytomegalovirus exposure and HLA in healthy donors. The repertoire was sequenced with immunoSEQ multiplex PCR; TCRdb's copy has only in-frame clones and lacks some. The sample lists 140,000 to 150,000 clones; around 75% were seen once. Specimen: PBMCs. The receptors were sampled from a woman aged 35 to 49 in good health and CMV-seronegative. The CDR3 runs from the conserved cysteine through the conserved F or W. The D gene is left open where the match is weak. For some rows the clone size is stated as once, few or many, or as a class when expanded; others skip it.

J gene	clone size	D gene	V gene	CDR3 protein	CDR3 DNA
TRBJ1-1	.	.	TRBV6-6	CASSYSEGRTEAFF	TGTGCCAGCAGTTACTCAGAGGGGAGGACTGAAGCTTTCTTT
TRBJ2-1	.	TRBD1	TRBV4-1	CASSHPDRGNEQFF	TGCGCCAGCAGCCACCCAGACAGGGGCAATGAGCAGTTCTTC
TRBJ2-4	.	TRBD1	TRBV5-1	CASSLGDRGNIQYF	TGCGCCAGCAGCTTGGGGGACAGGGGGAACATTCAGTACTTC
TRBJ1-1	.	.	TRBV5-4	CASSFWTDSNTEAFF	TGTGCCAGCAGCTTCTGGACAGATTCAAACACTGAAGCTTTCTTT
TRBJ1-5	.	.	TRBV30	CAWTGVGGNQPQHF	TGTGCCTGGACAGGGGTGGGGGGCAATCAGCCCCAGCATTTT
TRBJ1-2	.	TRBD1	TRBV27	CASRSGGVDYGYTF	TGTGCCAGCAGATCAGGGGGAGTAGACTATGGCTACACCTTC
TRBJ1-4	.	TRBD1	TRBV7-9	CASIMTGNEKLFF	TGTGCCAGCATAATGACAGGGAATGAAAAACTGTTTTTT
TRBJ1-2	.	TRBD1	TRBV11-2	CASSLVGQVAYGYTF	TGTGCCAGCAGCTTAGTCGGACAGGTCGCCTATGGCTACACCTTC
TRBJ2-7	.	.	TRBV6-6	CASTLGGLSYEQYF	TGTGCCAGCACTTTGGGGGGGCTCTCCTACGAGCAGTACTTC
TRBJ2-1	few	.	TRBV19	CASNTGGSDNEQFF	TGTGCCAGTAACACCGGAGGTAGCGACAATGAGCAGTTCTTC
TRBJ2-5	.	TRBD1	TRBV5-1	CASSRRSIRDRGTETQYF	TGCGCCAGCAGCCGACGCTCTATCCGGGACAGGGGGACAGAGACCCAGTACTTC
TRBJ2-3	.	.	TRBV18	CASSPPNTDTQYF	TGTGCCAGCTCACCACCTAACACAGATACGCAGTATTTT
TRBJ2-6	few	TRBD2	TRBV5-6	CASRAGLAGVRSGANVLTF	TGTGCCAGCAGGGCGGGACTAGCGGGAGTTCGCTCTGGGGCCAACGTCCTGACTTTC
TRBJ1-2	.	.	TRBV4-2	CASSQGGEGYGYTF	TGTGCCAGCAGCCAAGGGGGGGAGGGCTATGGCTACACCTTC
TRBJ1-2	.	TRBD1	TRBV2	CASRGRGPDGYTF	TGTGCCAGCAGGGGAAGGGGGCCAGACGGCTACACCTTC
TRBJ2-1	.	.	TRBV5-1	CASSLSPTGNEQFF	TGCGCCAGCAGCTTGTCCCCTACCGGCAATGAGCAGTTCTTC
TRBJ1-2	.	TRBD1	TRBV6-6	CASSYSQTGRTYGYTF	TGTGCCAGCAGTTACTCTCAGACAGGGAGAACCTATGGCTACACCTTC
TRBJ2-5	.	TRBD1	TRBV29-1	CSVYHDIGQGAVYEETQYF	TGCAGCGTTTACCATGACATAGGACAGGGGGCAGTTTATGAGGAGACCCAGTACTTC
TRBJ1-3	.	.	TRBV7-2	CASRGSVGNTIYF	TGTGCCAGCAGAGGGAGCGTTGGAAACACCATATATTTT
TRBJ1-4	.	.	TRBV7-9	CASRDVLGKEKLFF	TGTGCCAGCCGGGATGTACTAGGGAAGGAAAAACTGTTTTTT
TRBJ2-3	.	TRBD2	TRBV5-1	CASSLPSSGGADTQYF	TGCGCCAGCAGCTTGCCGTCTAGCGGGGGGGCGGATACGCAGTATTTT
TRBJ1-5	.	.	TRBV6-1	CASSGSRASSQPQHF	TGTGCCAGCAGTGGTAGCAGGGCCAGCAGTCAGCCCCAGCATTTT
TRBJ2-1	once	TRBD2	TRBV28	CASSLASGGPNEQFF	TGTGCCAGCAGTTTGGCTAGCGGGGGGCCCAATGAGCAGTTCTTC
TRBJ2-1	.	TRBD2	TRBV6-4	CASSPRLAGAYNEQFF	TGTGCCAGCAGCCCCAGACTAGCGGGAGCGTACAATGAGCAGTTCTTC
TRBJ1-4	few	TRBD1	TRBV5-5	CASSSGQGTEKLFF	TGTGCCAGCAGCTCGGGACAGGGTACTGAAAAACTGTTTTTT
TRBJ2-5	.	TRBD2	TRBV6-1	CASSELTSGETQYF	TGTGCCAGCAGTGAACTTACTAGCGGAGAGACCCAGTACTTC
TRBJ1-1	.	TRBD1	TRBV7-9	CASSWTGGGTEAFF	TGTGCCAGCAGCTGGACAGGGGGAGGCACTGAAGCTTTCTTT
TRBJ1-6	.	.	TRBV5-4	CASSSDSYNSPLHF	TGTGCCAGCAGCTCGGACAGCTATAATTCACCCCTCCACTTT
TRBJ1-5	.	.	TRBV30	CAWSLQGNQPQHF	TGTGCCTGGAGTTTACAGGGAAATCAGCCCCAGCATTTT
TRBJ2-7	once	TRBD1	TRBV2	CASTGTGLSSYEQYF	TGTGCCAGCACCGGGACAGGGCTCAGCTCCTACGAGCAGTACTTC
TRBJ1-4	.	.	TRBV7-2	CASSRQITTNEKLFF	TGTGCCAGCAGCCGACAGATAACAACTAATGAAAAACTGTTTTTT
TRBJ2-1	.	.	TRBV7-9	CASSPTTGEQFF	TGTGCCAGCAGCCCCACCACCGGGGAGCAGTTCTTC
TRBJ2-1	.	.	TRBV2	CASRTLGRNEQFF	TGTGCCAGCAGGACCTTGGGGCGGAATGAGCAGTTCTTC
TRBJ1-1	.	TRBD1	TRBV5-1	CASSLTGQAAEAFF	TGCGCCAGCAGCCTTACCGGACAGGCCGCTGAAGCTTTCTTT